The 20 T cell receptor delta chains below come from one sample, sequenced in a study of gamma-delta chains in newborns, infants, children. TCRdb re-called the reads using CATT. The repertoire holds about 6,100 delta-chain clones, with over 2.5% as singletons. The specimen was blood. The receptors derive from a child who was a newborn, infant or young child, either healthy, febrile or measles-vaccinated (not recorded which).

Judged by abundance, this clone is medium-sized. The same CDR3 also results from other DNA sequences found in this sample. The chain is built from TRDV2 and TRDJ3, with D tentatively TRDD3 (5 bases). Trimming took off 2 bases at V and 0 bases at J, with 7 bases between the two ends. CDR1 and CDR2 from the germline V gene are GEAIGNYY and EKD. The CDR3 spans 16 residues. This chain's CDR3 is CACDNLGSWDTRQMFF. The CDR3 DNA reads TGTGCCTGTGACAATCTGGGCTCCTGGGACACCCGACAGATGTTTTTC.

This chain's CDR3 is CACDLAWGISSWDTRQMFF. In DNA, the CDR3 is TGTGCCTGTGACCTCGCCTGGGGGATAAGCTCCTGGGACACCCGACAGATGTTTTTC. The V gene is TRDV2, the J gene TRDJ3, with 10 bases identical to TRDD3. The V gene end was trimmed by 3 bases and the J gene end by 0 bases; junction bases not matched to a gene: 7. The CDR3 spans 19 residues. CDR1 and CDR2 (germline): GEAIGNYY, EKD.

On this clone: This could be a read error, since a much larger clone is one nucleotide away. Other DNA sequences in the same sample also yield this CDR3. The genes are TRDV2 and TRDJ3, with 7 bases identical to TRDD3. Germline CDR1 reads GEAIGNYY; CDR2 reads EKD. The CDR3 totals 18 residues. The ends lost 3 bases at V and 3 bases at J; junction bases unmatched: 10. CDR3 region: CACDLLGNRHWDTRQMFF. CDR3 sequence (DNA): TGTGCCTGTGACCTACTGGGGAATCGGCACTGGGACACCCGACAGATGTTTTTC.

This clone is medium-sized within its sample. Other DNA sequences in the sample encode the same CDR3. The CDR3 DNA is TGTGCCTGTGACACCGTTGGGGGAAGCTCCTGGGACACCCGACAGATGTTTTTC. Translation: CACDTVGGSSWDTRQMFF. V and J are TRDV2 and TRDJ3, with 7 bases matching TRDD3. This CDR3 comprises 18 residues. After removal of 0 bases from V and 0 bases from J, the junction contained 4 bases not matched to a gene. Germline V lookup: CDR1 GEAIGNYY, CDR2 EKD.

This clone appeared a few times. The protein held in TCRdb is that of a much larger clone and does not match this DNA's translation at residue 12, likely because of a read error; the protein shown is translated from the DNA. This chain uses TRDV2 with TRDJ1, with 9 bases that match TRDD3. The CDR3 consists of 13 residues. Germline-derived CDR1 and CDR2 are GEAIGNYY and EKD. CDR3 in DNA: TGTGCCTGTGAGTACTGGGGGACCGATAAACTCACCTTT. Residues: CACEYWGTDKLTF.

Note on this clone: Within the sample, other DNA sequences also encode this same CDR3. The chain is built from TRDV2 and TRDJ3; 9 bases map to TRDD3. Germline lookup yields CDR1 GEAIGNYY and CDR2 EKD. Losses at the gene ends were 3 bases for V and 0 bases for J; bases not matched to a gene: 5. This CDR3 region has 18 residues. The CDR3 here is CACDPLGESSWDTRQMFF. The CDR3 DNA reads as TGTGCCTGTGACCCACTGGGGGAGAGCTCCTGGGACACCCGACAGATGTTTTTC.

The sample holds a few counts of this clone. This same CDR3 is encoded by further DNA sequences in the sample. The J gene is TRDJ2, the V gene TRDV2; 12 nucleotides align to TRDD3. V lost 3 bases, J lost 0 bases, and 13 bases stayed unmatched. Germline values: CDR1 GEAIGNYY, CDR2 EKD. The CDR3 spans 20 residues. This CDR3 reads CACDPLLGDTREALTAQLFF. The CDR3 DNA reads as TGTGCCTGTGACCCCCTTCTGGGGGATACGCGGGAAGCTTTGACAGCACAACTCTTCTTT.

Regarding this clone: A much larger clone is a single base away; this may be a read error. Other DNA variants within this sample encode the same CDR3. The chain couples TRDV2 to TRDJ1, with D perhaps matching TRDD3 (6 bases). The CDR3 is 17 residues long. The germline gives CDR1 GEAIGNYY, CDR2 EKD. The CDR3 DNA sequence: TGTGCCTGTGACGGAATAGACCGGGGAGAGGATACCGATAAGCTCATCTTT. Protein sequence: CACDGIDRGEDTDKLIF.

On this clone: Translating this DNA gives a protein that differs at residue 14 from the TCRdb one, which belongs to a much larger clone; a read error is likely, and the protein shown is this translation. This chain uses TRDV2 with TRDJ1; TRDD3 agrees at 13 bases. From germline, CDR1 is GEAIGNYY and CDR2 EKD. This CDR3 is built from 16 residues. The CDR3 sequence: CACDLLGDTYTDKPIF. The CDR3 DNA sequence: TGTGCCTGTGATCTACTGGGGGATACGTACACCGATAAACCCATCTTT.

The sample holds a few counts of this clone. A far larger clone is only one base removed, so a read error is likely. Other DNA sequences of this sample code for an identical CDR3. This chain joins TRDV2 and TRDJ3, with 11 bases that match TRDD3. V was pared by 0 bases and J by 0 bases, with 3 bases of the junction left unmatched. Germline loops: CDR1 GEAIGNYY, CDR2 EKD. The CDR3 loop spans 19 amino acids. The CDR3 coding sequence is TGTGCCTGTGACACCGTACTGGGGGATAACTCCTGGGACACCCGACAGATGTTTTTC. Its translation is CACDTVLGDNSWDTRQMFF.

With respect to this clone: This DNA's translation differs at residue 3 from TCRdb's protein, which comes from a much larger clone; a read error is likely, and the protein shown is translated from the DNA. V is TRDV2 and J is TRDJ1, with D possibly matching TRDD3 (6 bases). CDR1 and CDR2 (germline): GEAIGNYY, EKD. This CDR3 comprises 14 residues. As DNA, the CDR3 is TGTGCCCGTGACACCGTGGGGGTCGTCGATAAACTCATCTTT. Protein product: CARDTVGVVDKLIF.

This clone was counted between two and nine times. TCRdb's entry gives the protein of a much larger clone, which mismatches this DNA's translation at residue 5, likely from a read error; the protein reported here is translated from the DNA. V usage is TRDV2 and J usage is TRDJ2; possible D gene TRDD3, 6 bases. CDR3 length: 15 residues. Germline CDR1 reads GEAIGNYY; CDR2 reads EKD. The chain's CDR3 is CACDPLGGQTAQLFF. In DNA form, the CDR3 reads TGCGCCTGTGACCCCCTTGGGGGGCAGACAGCACAACTCTTCTTT.

The chain employs TRDV1 and TRDJ1; 8 nucleotides line up with TRDD2. The CDR3 length is 21 residues. In germline, CDR1 is TSWWSYY, CDR2 QGS. J gave up 0 bases and V 2 bases, and 20 bases lay outside the gene matches. CDR3 in DNA: TGTGCTCTTGGGGAAATCGGGACTTCCTACCCTGGATCCCCGAACACCGATAAACTCATCTTT. Translated, it gives CALGEIGTSYPGSPNTDKLIF.

A few counts support this clone. V gene TRDV2 combines with J gene TRDJ3; D is unresolved. Germline assignment: CDR1 GEAIGNYY and CDR2 EKD. The CDR3 loop spans 18 amino acids. V was pared by 0 bases and J by 2 bases, with 13 bases between. The CDR3 reads CACDTAANRPWDTRQMFF. The CDR3 DNA is TGTGCCTGTGACACCGCGGCTAACCGACCCTGGGACACCCGACAGATGTTTTTC.

V is TRAV29/DV5 and J is TRDJ3; 11 bases map to TRDD3. V lost 3 bases to trimming and J lost 0 bases; unmatched junction nucleotides: 5. From germline, CDR1 is NSMFDY and CDR2 ISSIKDK. This CDR3 is built from 18 residues. DNA of the CDR3: TGTGCAGCAAACGGAACTGGGGGATACTCCTGGGACACCCGACAGATGTTTTTC. This sequence encodes CAANGTGGYSWDTRQMFF.

This clone was detected only a few times. V usage is TRDV2 and J usage is TRDJ3; TRDD3 matches 7 bases. V was clipped by 2 bases and J by 0 bases; unmatched bases: 9. The CDR3 totals 19 residues. CDR1 GEAIGNYY and CDR2 EKD come from the germline V gene. CDR3 DNA sequence: TGTGCCTGTGACAAGGTGGGGGACCTCTACTCCTGGGACACCCGACAGATGTTTTTC. Residues: CACDKVGDLYSWDTRQMFF.

A word on this clone: A much bigger clone sits one base away, suggesting this may be a read error. The chain joins TRDV2 to TRDJ2; 8 bases align to TRDD3. This CDR3 spans 16 amino acids. The V gene's germline CDR1 is GEAIGNYY and CDR2 EKD. This chain's CDR3 is CARDTVGDALTAQLFF. As DNA, the CDR3 is TGTGCCCGTGACACCGTGGGGGATGCTTTGACAGCACAACTCTTCTTT.

In regard to this clone: At residue 12, the TCRdb protein departs from the DNA translation, so the protein shown here was derived from the DNA itself. CDR3 in DNA: TGTGCCTGTGACGTACTGGGGGATACCACCTGGGGCACCCGACAGATGTTTTTC. Translated, it gives CACDVLGDTTWGTRQMFF. The chain couples TRDV2 to TRDJ3, with 12 bases lining up with TRDD3. This CDR3 has 18 residues. Germline CDR1 is GEAIGNYY and CDR2 is EKD.

Comments on this clone: A far larger clone is one base from this, pointing to a likely read error. The chain is built from TRDV2 and TRDJ3, with 7 bases matching TRDD3. This CDR3 is built from 19 residues. The germline V gene encodes CDR1 GEAIGNYY and CDR2 EKD. The CDR3 coding sequence is TGTGCCTGTGACACCTGGGGGACCCTCTCCTCCTGGGACACCCGACATATGTTTTTC. Translation gives CACDTWGTLSSWDTRHMFF.

To note about this clone: The protein TCRdb gives is from a much larger clone and does not agree with this DNA's translation at residue 8, likely a read error; the protein shown here comes from the DNA. This chain connects TRDV2 to TRDJ2, with 7 bases fitting TRDD3. This CDR3 has 15 amino acids. V dropped 1 base and J dropped 6; count of bases not matched to a gene: 7. The germline CDR1 and CDR2 sequences are GEAIGNYY and EKD. For the CDR3, the DNA is TGTGCCTGTGACACTCTGGGGGGTACGGCAGCACAACTCTTCTTT. It specifies CACDTLGGTAAQLFF.